Detailed here is one T cell receptor beta chain. These data come from a study of shared clonotypes between healthy human individuals. For the study at large: Per-donor plates numbered three CD4 naive, three CD4 memory, two CD8 naive and one CD8 memory.

The naive CD8 subset, CD45RO-negative cells positively selected for CCR7, excluded terminally differentiated effector memory CD45RA+ cells. The protocol was immunoSEQ multiplex PCR, while the TCRdb copy is restricted to in-frame clones and leaves out a portion. The table lists 560,000 or so clones, around 96% of them singletons. The TCR comes from a woman in her thirties in good health. Sequencing used naive CD8+ T cells sorted from blood.

CDR3 amino acids: CASSSDNYEQYF. CDR3 sequence (DNA): TGCGCCAGCAGCTCCGACAACTACGAGCAGTACTTC. The rearrangement links TRBV5-1 to TRBJ2-7, with D hard to call. The CDR3 is 12 residues long. CDR1 is SGHRS and CDR2 is YFSETQ in the germline V gene. V was clipped by 3 bases and J by 3 bases, with 7 bases between them.